Listed below are T cell receptor beta chains from one sample, sequenced in a study of T-cell reconstitution after alpha-beta-depleted transplantation in children. TCRdb re-called the PCR reads through MiXCR, storing one row per CDR3 protein. The sample gives 98,000 or so distinct CDR3 sequences, about a quarter of which show up once; 20% to 25% is in the top ten. Sequences were derived from PBMCs, sampled before TCRalphabeta/CD19-depleted stem cell transplant. These receptors came from a boy aged 2 to 10 with acute lymphoblastic leukemia, due to receive a stem cell transplant. The CDR3 runs from the conserved cysteine through the conserved F or W. The D gene is left open where the match is weak. Only part of the rows carry a size: once, few, many, or a class if the clone is expanded.

d_gene	abundance	v_gene	j_gene	CDR3aa	CDR3nt
TRBD2	few	TRBV4-1	TRBJ2-4	CASSQGGGLAGGPRAKNIQYF	TGCGCCAGCAGCCAAGGAGGGGGACTAGCGGGAGGGCCACGGGCCAAAAACATTCAGTACTTC
TRBD1	.	TRBV12-3/TRBV12-4	TRBJ2-5	CASSLNRGRYF	TGTGCCAGCAGTCTTAACAGGGGCCGGTACTTC
.	.	TRBV28	TRBJ2-4	CASSNGGIAKNIQYF	TGTGCCAGCAGCAATGGTGGGATAGCCAAAAACATTCAGTACTTC
.	many	TRBV27	TRBJ1-2	CASSDPSRAYGYTF	TGTGCCAGCTCAGATCCTTCTAGGGCCTATGGCTACACCTTC
.	.	TRBV28	TRBJ2-7	CASSNGASDSYEQHF	TGTGCCAGCAGTAACGGGGCTAGCGACTCCTACGAGCAGCACTTC
.	many	TRBV5-1	TRBJ2-3	CASSFSGSQDTQYF	TGCGCCAGCAGCTTTTCAGGGAGTCAAGATACGCAGTATTTT
.	few	TRBV3-1	TRBJ2-3	CASSQPGDTQYF	TGTGCCAGCAGCCAACCAGGAGATACGCAGTATTTT
.	few	TRBV4-1	TRBJ2-7	CASSQGRGGGNHEQYF	TGCGCCAGCAGCCAAGGTCGGGGCGGAGGGAACCACGAGCAGTACTTC
.	.	TRBV5-1	TRBJ2-5	CASSLAAGYGETQYF	TGCGCCAGCAGCCTGGCGGCGGGATATGGAGAGACCCAGTACTTC
.	.	TRBV9	TRBJ1-1	CASSVSGEATEAFF	TGTGCCAGCAGCGTTTCGGGAGAGGCCACTGAAGCTTTCTTT
.	.	TRBV28	TRBJ2-3	CASSPRLGTSTDTQYF	TGTGCCAGCAGCCCCAGGCTAGGGACTAGCACAGATACGCAGTATTTT
TRBD2	many	TRBV6-1	TRBJ2-3	CASSIKTGGVTDTQYF	TGTGCCAGCAGTATTAAAACGGGAGGAGTCACAGATACGCAGTATTTT
TRBD2	.	TRBV5-1	TRBJ2-1	CASSSGITSGGINEQFF	TGCGCCAGCAGCTCCGGGATTACTAGCGGAGGGATTAATGAGCAGTTCTTC
.	.	TRBV29-1	TRBJ2-2	CSVRSSAVGELFF	TGCAGCGTCCGGTCTAGCGCCGTCGGGGAGCTGTTTTTT
.	.	TRBV11-3	TRBJ2-3	CASSLVGETGADTQYF	TGTGCCAGCAGCTTAGTGGGCGAGACTGGGGCAGATACGCAGTATTTT
TRBD2	.	TRBV6-1	TRBJ2-7	CASRKSGSNPYEQYF	TGTGCCAGCAGGAAGAGCGGGAGTAACCCCTACGAGCAGTACTTC
TRBD1	few	TRBV5-4	TRBJ2-6	CASSPRGWGSGANVLTF	TGTGCCAGCAGCCCCAGGGGGTGGGGCTCTGGGGCCAACGTCCTGACTTTC
TRBD1	.	TRBV6-2/TRBV6-3	TRBJ1-4	CASSPLTGGGTNEKLFF	TGTGCCAGCAGTCCGTTGACAGGGGGCGGCACTAATGAAAAACTGTTTTTT
.	.	TRBV5-1	TRBJ2-3	CASKGLRVADTQYF	TGCGCCAGCAAGGGACTGAGGGTCGCAGATACGCAGTATTTT
TRBD1	.	TRBV27	TRBJ1-5	CASSLDRGGQPQHF	TGTGCCAGCAGTTTAGACAGGGGTGGCCAGCCCCAGCATTTT
TRBD1	.	TRBV29-1	TRBJ2-5	CSVRGGSETQYF	TGCAGCGTCAGAGGGGGCAGTGAGACCCAGTACTTC
.	.	TRBV28	TRBJ2-5	CASRRGPGQETQYF	TGTGCCAGCCGCAGGGGTCCTGGCCAAGAGACCCAGTACTTC
.	.	TRBV5-1	TRBJ2-7	CASSLGSSTYEQYF	TGCGCCAGCAGCTTGGGGAGTTCGACCTACGAGCAGTACTTC
.	.	TRBV6-5	TRBJ2-3	CASSYGYTQYF	TGTGCCAGCAGTTACGGTTATACGCAGTATTTT